The subject of this entry is one TCR beta chain. Both 60 Vbeta primers and 13 Jbeta primers went into the PCR. Method: immunoSEQ multiplex PCR; TCRdb's copy keeps in-frame clones and lacks some. The sample has approximately 120,000 clones; around 81% are singletons. This sample is drawn from a study of cytomegalovirus exposure and HLA in healthy donors. Germline V lookup: CDR1 LNHDA, CDR2 SQIVND (reference sequence). The length of the CDR3 is 13 residues. Unmatched junction bases numbered 10, after V lost 11 bases and J lost 7 bases. The clonotype originates from a female donor in good health and CMV-seronegative. The chain combines TRBV19 with TRBJ1-5, with 8 bases fitting TRBD1. The sample consisted of PBMCs. CDR3 DNA sequence: TGTGCCTCGTGGACAGGGTTGGGCCAGCCCCAGCATTTT. As protein: CASWTGLGQPQHF.